The 10 T cell receptor beta chains below all came from one sample that was sequenced in a study of cytomegalovirus exposure and HLA in healthy donors. 60 Vbeta and 13 Jbeta primers were used in PCR. Some clones are missing from TCRdb's copy, which holds only in-frame ones; the method was immunoSEQ multiplex PCR. The table includes about 57,000 clones, more than 75% detected once. The sequenced material came from PBMCs. These receptors all come from a male donor in good health and CMV-seronegative.

V usage is TRBV10-3 and J usage is TRBJ2-3, with 12 nucleotides matching TRBD2. The germline V gene encodes CDR1 ENHRY and CDR2 SYGVKD. This CDR3 contains 15 residues. J was trimmed by 3 bases and V by 6 bases; bases with no gene match: 4. The CDR3 region is CAISLAGGPTDTQYF. The CDR3 DNA follows: TGTGCCATCAGCCTAGCGGGGGGGCCGACAGATACGCAGTATTTT.

This clone showed up just a few times. In DNA form, the CDR3 reads TGTGCCAGCACCTTCTCGGGAGCTGCGGGGCAGTACTTC. It yields the protein CASTFSGAAGQYF. The genes are TRBV5-4 and TRBJ2-7, with D possibly TRBD2 on 6 matching bases. The germline gives CDR1 SGHNT, CDR2 YYREEE (reference sequence). The CDR3 runs 13 residues. Trimming pared 6 bases from V and 9 bases from J, leaving 19 bases between.

Here the CDR3 reads CASNTGTGRDEQYF. The CDR3 region has the DNA TGTGCCAGCAATACCGGGACAGGGCGGGACGAGCAGTACTTC. The chain combines TRBV7-2 with TRBJ2-7; the match to TRBD1 covers 9 bases. Germline assignment: CDR1 SGHTA and CDR2 FQGNSA. This CDR3 region has 14 residues. Losses at the gene ends were 7 bases for V and 5 bases for J; bases not matched to a gene: 9.

This CDR3 is CASSLAAGATNEKLFF. The CDR3 region has the DNA TGCGCCAGCAGCTTGGCGGCAGGGGCAACTAATGAAAAACTGTTTTTT. The chain joins TRBV5-1 to TRBJ1-4; D perhaps matches TRBD1 (6 bases). The V gene's germline CDR1 is SGHRS and CDR2 YFSETQ. The V and J ends lost 0 bases and 0 bases respectively, with 9 bases between them. CDR3 length equals 16 residues.

The chain is built from TRBV21-1 and TRBJ1-1; the D call in the table, TRBD1, was not verified against the DNA. TRBV21-1 is labeled a pseudogene. CDR3 length: 17 amino acids. This CDR3 is CASSNARDRGKLTEAFF. The CDR3 bases are TGTGCCAGCAGCAACGCGCGGGACAGGGGGAAACTCACTGAAGCTTTCTTT.

The CDR3 nucleotides are TGTGCCAGCAGGCGGTCTAGCAATCAGCCCCAGCATTTT. Translation: CASRRSSNQPQHF. This chain links TRBV6-5 with TRBJ1-5; D ambiguous. In germline, CDR1 is MNHEY, CDR2 SVGAGI. The CDR3 loop spans 13 amino acids. Deletions cut 6 bases from V and 0 bases from J, with 6 bases between.

The chain has TRBV7-9 and TRBJ2-7; D unclear. Germline values: CDR1 SEHNR, CDR2 FQNEAQ (reference sequence). Trimming shortened V by 2 bases and J by 3 bases, and 11 bases separated the two germline ends. The CDR3 spans 14 residues. CDR3 sequence reads: CASSLSESHYEQYF. The CDR3 nucleotides are TGTGCCAGCAGCTTATCCGAGAGTCACTACGAGCAGTACTTC.

The chain links TRBV5-4 to TRBJ2-5; perhaps TRBD1 as D (7 bases). The CDR3 runs to 15 residues. Trimming removed 2 bases at V and 1 base at J, with 12 bases between. CDR1 and CDR2 from the germline V gene are SGHNT and YYREEE (reference sequence). CDR3 DNA: TGTGCCAGCAGCTTCTATCAGGGGGGCCAAGAGACCCAGTACTTC. It encodes CASSFYQGGQETQYF.

The chain is built from TRBV7-3 and TRBJ2-2; possible D gene TRBD2, 6 bases. V lost 5 bases to trimming and J lost 7 bases, with 20 bases between them. Germline CDR1 reads SGHTA; CDR2 reads FQGTGA. The length of the CDR3 is 16 residues. The CDR3 DNA follows: TGTGCCAGCAGCCCCAACTTCGGGGGAGGCGGCGGGGAGCTGTTTTTT. This sequence encodes CASSPNFGGGGGELFF.

V is TRBV19 and J is TRBJ1-1, with D possibly matching TRBD1 (5 bases). V was pared by 5 bases and J by 0 bases, with 13 bases between. Germline V gene sequence: CDR1 LNHDA, CDR2 SQIVND (reference sequence). There are 15 residues in the CDR3. The CDR3 nucleotides read TGTGCCAGTAGTGCCCAGGACACTATGAACACTGAAGCTTTCTTT. Protein sequence: CASSAQDTMNTEAFF.